This TCR beta chain was recorded in a study of Ad26.COV2.S vaccination and SARS-CoV-2 variants. About the study: Doses of Ad26.COV2.S were injected into muscle once or twice, 56 days apart.

Study results and caveats: Recipients of either vaccine or placebo displayed similar breadth of non-spike TCRs. Substantial post-vaccination breadth of spike-specific CD8+ and CD4+ T cell responses was reported.

Worth noting for this clone: The antigen is undetermined.

Method: immunoSEQ multiplex PCR; TCRdb's copy keeps in-frame clones and lacks some. The sample contains some 390,000 clones, about nine tenths of which appear only once. V was pared by 2 bases and J by 5 bases, with 8 bases of the junction left unmatched. Germline V lookup: CDR1 SGHAT, CDR2 FQNNGV. The CDR3 loop spans 15 amino acids. Indicated treatment: around 19 received Ad26.COV2.S at low or high dose, single or two shots; roughly five received placebo; per-sample allocation not given. Samples were taken on day 63 after the first vaccine or placebo injection. Immunization relied on an Ad26 vector, which expressed Wuhan-strain SARS-CoV-2 spike.

This TCR was recovered from a person between 18 and 59 years old who received the Ad26.COV2.S COVID-19 vaccine or a placebo. V is TRBV11-2 and J is TRBJ2-5; 7 bases fit TRBD1. Sequences were derived from peripheral blood, sampled in a trial of Ad26.COV2.S vaccine versus placebo. This CDR3 is CASSLRTGPRETQYF. DNA of the CDR3: TGTGCCAGCAGCTTACGGACAGGCCCCAGGGAGACCCAGTACTTC.